This T cell receptor (beta chain) came from a study of T cells after yellow fever vaccination. Overall study findings and caveats: Weaker in magnitude, the secondary response showed a faster peak on day 5 versus 15.

As for this clonotype: Its antigen is still unknown.

The CDR3 loop spans 15 amino acids. Trimming cost V 7 bases and J 5 bases; bases outside gene matches: 14. CDR1 is LNHDA and CDR2 is SQIVND in the germline V gene (reference sequence). The authors made TCR cDNA by 5'RACE template switching, adding a universal primer site and UMIs. TCRdb fed the 5' RACE reads into MiXCR, producing one record per CDR3 protein. The sample shows about 150,000 distinct CDR3 sequences, about 6.9% of them seen only once. The clonotype comes from a man in his thirties or forties who received the YFV17D yellow fever vaccine. The sample consisted of CD4+ T cells sorted from PBMCs, taken 10 days after the yellow fever booster vaccination. The gene calls are TRBV19 and TRBJ2-7, with 7 nucleotides matching TRBD2. CDR3: CASKSAWEGRNEQYF. The DNA for the CDR3 is TGTGCCAGTAAATCAGCGTGGGAGGGCCGAAACGAGCAGTACTTC.